This TCR beta chain was documented in a study of T cell repertoires in cytomegalovirus infection. Across the whole study: CMV epitopes in the study were HLA-C-restricted (recently identified) and HLA-B-restricted (well studied). Study-wide results and caveats: Using cumulative public TCR beta family frequency, the authors identified those who carried CMV together with the relevant HLA. Clonotype analysis showed dominance of the ex vivo response by HLA-C-restricted CMV-specific TCR beta clonotypes.

Germline-derived CDR1 and CDR2 are SGHDT and YYEEEE. This CDR3 spans 12 amino acids. Trimming took 0 bases from V and 10 from J; bases not matched to a gene: 3. To note about this clonotype: The target antigen is unknown.

TCRdb re-analysed the reads in MiXCR, keeping a single row per CDR3 protein. Of around 300,000 distinct CDR3 sequences listed, about 20% were seen once; the top ten hold approximately 19%. The input for sequencing was cultured PBMCs, taken from culture after CMV antigen stimulation. V gene TRBV5-6 combines with J gene TRBJ1-1; TRBD1 agrees at 7 bases. The sequence came from a human donor in good health (CMV status not recorded). Some clones in this sample may be carry-over from other donors' samples. In nucleotides, the CDR3 is TGTGCCAGCAGCTTGGCGGGACAGTTAGCTTTCTTT. Translating it yields CASSLAGQLAFF.